This T cell receptor beta chain was sequenced in a study of T cell therapy after organ transplantation. Produced via immunoSEQ multiplex PCR; TCRdb's table is partial and in-frame only. Of about 50,000 clones listed, approximately 94% are singletons. General study points: Poor CD8+ T cell yield may explain few expansions in nonresponders.

Comment on this clone: Its antigen is not identified.

The sequence was obtained from a human patient who had received a solid organ transplant and had CMV disease. This material consisted of CD8+ T cells from blood, taken before autologous CMV-specific T cell therapy.

CDR3 nucleotides: TGTGCCAGCAGCCGCGACAGATCCTATGGCTACACCTTC. Translating gives CASSRDRSYGYTF. The chain employs TRBV11-2 and TRBJ1-2, with a weak D call TRBD1 (5 bases). The CDR3 is made up of 13 amino acids. Germline V gene sequence: CDR1 SGHAT, CDR2 FQNNGV. Trimming took 5 bases from V and 4 from J, leaving 11 bases between them.